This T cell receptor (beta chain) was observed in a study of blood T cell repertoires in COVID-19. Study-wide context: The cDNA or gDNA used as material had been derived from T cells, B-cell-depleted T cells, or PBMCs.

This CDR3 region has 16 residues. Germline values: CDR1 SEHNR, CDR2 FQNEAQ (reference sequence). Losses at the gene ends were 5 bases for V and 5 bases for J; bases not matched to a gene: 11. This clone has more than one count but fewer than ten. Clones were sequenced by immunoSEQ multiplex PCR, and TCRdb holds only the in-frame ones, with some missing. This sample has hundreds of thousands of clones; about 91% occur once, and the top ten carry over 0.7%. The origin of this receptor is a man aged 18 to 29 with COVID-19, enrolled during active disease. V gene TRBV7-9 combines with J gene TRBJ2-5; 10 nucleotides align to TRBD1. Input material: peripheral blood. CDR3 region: CASSPRDRGLGETQYF. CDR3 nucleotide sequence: TGTGCCAGCAGCCCCCGGGACAGGGGTTTGGGGGAGACCCAGTACTTC.